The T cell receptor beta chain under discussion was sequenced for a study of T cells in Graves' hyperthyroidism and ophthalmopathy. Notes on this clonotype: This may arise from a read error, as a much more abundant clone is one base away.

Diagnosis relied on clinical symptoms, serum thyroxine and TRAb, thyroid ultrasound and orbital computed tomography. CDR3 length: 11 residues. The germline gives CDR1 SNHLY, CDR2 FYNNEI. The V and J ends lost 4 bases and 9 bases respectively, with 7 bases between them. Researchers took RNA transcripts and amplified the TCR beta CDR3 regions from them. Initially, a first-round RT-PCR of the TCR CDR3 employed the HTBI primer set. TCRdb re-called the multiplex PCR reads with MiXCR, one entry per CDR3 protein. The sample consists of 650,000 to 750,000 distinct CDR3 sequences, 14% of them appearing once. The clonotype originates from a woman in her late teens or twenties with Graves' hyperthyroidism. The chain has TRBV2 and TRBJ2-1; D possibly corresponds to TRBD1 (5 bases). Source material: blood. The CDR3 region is CASSGQIEQFF. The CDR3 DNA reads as TGTGCCAGCAGTGGACAGATTGAGCAGTTCTTC.